The clone carrying this T cell receptor beta chain was picked up one time. Its target is not known. V lost 1 base to trimming and J lost 1 base; unmatched junction nucleotides: 3. There are 15 residues in the CDR3. The germline CDR1 and CDR2 sequences are SGHAT and FQNNGV. This specimen belongs to a study of shared clonotypes between healthy human individuals. Overall study results and limits: It was only blood that was sampled, and tissue repertoires likely differ. Between four donors, naive CD4 clonotypes were shared at a level of roughly 5.5%. The study found lower generation probabilities in non-shared clonotypes than in those shared by all four donors.

An assay was performed, and its level was deep. The method was immunoSEQ multiplex PCR; TCRdb's version includes in-frame clones alone and lacks a portion of them. Here the sample spans roughly 700,000 clones, over 65% being singletons. Sequencing input: memory CD4+ T cells sorted from blood. As to subset: CD45RA-negative fraction. The J gene is TRBJ2-7, the V gene TRBV11-2; the match to TRBD1 covers 8 bases. The TCR comes from a young woman in good health. The CDR3, as DNA: TGTGCCAGCAGCTTAGTCCAGGGGGCGTCCTACGAGCAGTACTTC. This translates into CASSLVQGASYEQYF.